This T cell receptor (beta chain) comes out of a study of blood T cell repertoires in COVID-19. Per the study methods: Estimates of nucleated cell counts were drawn from the amplification of reference gene primers. Produced via immunoSEQ multiplex PCR; TCRdb's table is partial and in-frame only. From that table come the V and J calls and clone size; the DNA was used to work out D and trimming. This table holds 390,000 or so clones, roughly 90% found once. The TCR comes from a woman aged 25 to 39 with COVID-19, enrolled during active disease. Sequencing was carried out using peripheral blood.

CDR3 residues: CASSLLTSNRGLEETQYF. Written as DNA, the CDR3 is TGTGCCAGCAGCTTACTTACTTCTAACAGGGGGCTTGAGGAGACCCAGTACTTC. The chain recombines TRBV7-9 with TRBJ2-5, with 9 bases matching TRBD1. Germline CDR1 reads SEHNR; CDR2 reads FQNEAQ (reference sequence). After removal of 2 bases from V and 5 bases from J, the junction contained 15 bases not matched to a gene. The CDR3 loop spans 18 amino acids.